The 5 T cell receptor beta chains below come from one sample, sequenced in a study of T cell responses to AZD1222 COVID-19 vaccine. Generated by immunoSEQ multiplex PCR, the TCRdb table keeps only in-frame clones and is missing some. The data show 150,000 to 200,000 clones, approximately 92% seen once. This material consisted of peripheral blood, taken on day 0 of AZD1222 vaccination. These receptors were taken from an adult in good health.

The chain uses TRBV6-5 and TRBJ1-2; no definite D call. CDR1 MNHEY and CDR2 SVGAGI come from the germline V gene. Trimming shortened V by 8 bases and J by 5 bases, and 15 bases separated the two germline ends. The CDR3 has 13 residues. The CDR3 is CASLGWEAYGYTF. DNA of the CDR3: TGTGCCAGCCTGGGTTGGGAAGCTTATGGCTACACCTTC.

J is TRBJ1-1 and V is TRBV6-2 or TRBV6-3; D not resolved. The CDR3 covers 13 residues. Germline V gene sequence: CDR1 MNHEY, CDR2 SVGEGT. V was shortened by 4 bases and J by 3 bases, with 9 bases between the two germline ends. For the CDR3, the DNA is TGTGCCAGCAGTTCTTCCAGAGACACTGAAGCTTTCTTT. This codes for CASSSSRDTEAFF.

V is TRBV5-1 and J is TRBJ2-7; possibly TRBD1 for D (5 bases). Germline V gene sequence: CDR1 SGHRS, CDR2 YFSETQ. V lost 0 bases and J 5 bases, leaving 12 bases between the germline ends. The CDR3 contains 14 residues. The DNA for the CDR3 is TGCGCCAGCAGCTTGGTGGGGCCCAGGGACGAGCAGTACTTC. Protein: CASSLVGPRDEQYF. The full variable domain, in which reference TRBV5-1 and TRBJ2-7 provide the parts outside the CDR3, is KAGVTQTPRYLIKTRGQQVTLSCSPISGHRSVSWYQQTPGQGLQFLFEYFSETQRNKGNFPGRFSGRQFSNSRSEMNVSTLELGDSALYLCASSLVGPRDEQYFGPGTRLTVT.

This clone was seen only once. The chain combines TRBV7-9 with TRBJ1-2; D uncertain. Germline CDR1 reads SEHNR; CDR2 reads FQNEAQ (reference sequence). This CDR3 comprises 16 residues. Trimming shortened V by 2 bases and J by 7 bases, and 20 bases separated the two germline ends. The CDR3 DNA reads as TGTGCCAGCAGCTTAAGATCGGGCAGGTCCATATCTGGCTACACCTTC. The encoded protein is CASSLRSGRSISGYTF.

CDR3 bases: TGTGCCAGCTCACCTCCAGGGACAGGTCAGCCCCAGCATTTT. It translates to CASSPPGTGQPQHF. The J gene is TRBJ1-5, the V gene TRBV18; 8 nucleotides align to TRBD1. The CDR3 contains 14 residues. Germline V gene sequence: CDR1 KGHSH, CDR2 LQKENI. V shed 3 bases and J 6 bases; nucleotides not matched to a gene: 4. Variable domain in full (rest from reference TRBV18 and TRBJ1-5): NAGVMQNPRHLVRRRGQEARLRCSPMKGHSHVYWYRQLPEEGLKFMVYLQKENIIDESGMPKERFSAEFPKEGPSILRIQQVVRGDSAAYFCASSPPGTGQPQHFGDGTRLSIL.